This entry lists 15 T cell receptor beta chains sequenced from one sample in a study of tissue T cells after allogeneic stem cell transplantation. Clones were read by immunoSEQ multiplex PCR, and TCRdb kept only the in-frame ones, dropping some. The data contain roughly 8,200 clones, roughly 38% of them seen just once; the ten biggest clones take up more than 2.5%. The time point was: mouse harvest day 14 after allogeneic transplant. Each mouse received 10^7 T-cell-depleted marrow cells plus 10^6 splenic CD5+ T cells by tail vein. The sequencing input was skin. All receptors come from a female BALB/c mouse given C57BL/6 T cells with graft-versus-host disease after an allogeneic hematopoietic cell transplant.

A word on this clone: Gene names are the mouse ones. The sequenced fragment ends 1 residue before the CDR3 boundary, so the rest is inferred from the germline J gene. The V gene is TRBV13-3, the J gene TRBJ1-4; D is uncertain. V was cut by 7 bases and J by 7 bases, with 20 bases left in between. The length of the CDR3 is 15 residues. Germline assignment: CDR1 NNHDY and CDR2 SYVADS. The CDR3 protein is CASPPGDTPPERLFF. The DNA read from the CDR3 is TGTGCCAGCCCCCCGGGAGACACCCCCCCCGAAAGATTATTT. The full variable domain, with the rest looked up from reference TRBV13-3 and TRBJ1-4, is EAAVTQSPRSKVAVTGGKVTLSCHQTNNHDYMYWYRQDTGHGLRLIHYSYVADSTEKGDIPDGYKASRPSQENFSLILELASLSQTAVYFCASPPGDTPPERLFFGHGTKLSVL.

Of note for this clone: Gene names and germline refer to mouse. The CDR3 end is not reached by the read, which stops 1 residue before it; the germline J gene fills it in. V and J are TRBV26 and TRBJ1-3, with 9 bases that match TRBD1. V trimming: 2 bases; J trimming: 4 bases; junction bases outside the gene matches: 3. The CDR3 runs to 15 residues. Germline CDR1 and CDR2: KGHPV and FQNQEV (reference sequence). CDR3 DNA (partial): TGTGCCAGCAGTCTGGGGACAGGGAGAGGAAATACGCTCTAT. Its translation is CASSLGTGRGNTLY. The complete CDR3 reads CASSLGTGRGNTLYF.

Comments on this clone: Germline and genes: mouse. The read finishes 1 residue shy of the CDR3 end, and the germline J gene is used to complete it. This chain uses TRBV26 with TRBJ2-4; the match to TRBD2 covers 9 bases. Trimming removed 1 base from V and 1 base from J; junction bases left unmatched: 6. The germline gives CDR1 KGHPV, CDR2 FQNQEV (reference sequence). CDR3 size: 17 residues. The CDR3 reads CASSLLGGRGGQNTLYF. The covered CDR3 bases are TGTGCCAGCAGTCTGTTGGGGGGGCGAGGGGGTCAAAACACCTTGTAC.

This clone was seen just once. The gene symbols are mouse symbols. The read ends 1 residue before the CDR3 terminus; that terminus is restored from the germline J gene. The chain employs TRBV26 and TRBJ2-2, with 8 bases that match TRBD1. CDR1 and CDR2 (germline): KGHPV, FQNQEV (reference sequence). The CDR3 runs 16 residues. J lost 0 bases, V lost 5 bases, and 5 bases had no gene match. The CDR3 loop reads CASSGIQGANTGQLYF. CDR3 bases read: TGTGCCAGCAGTGGGATACAGGGGGCAAACACCGGGCAGCTCTAC.

This clone was seen more than once but under ten times. The gene names here belong to mouse. The read ends 1 residue before the CDR3 terminus; that terminus is restored from the germline J gene. This chain links TRBV13-1 with TRBJ1-1; D is unresolved. Germline V gene data show CDR1 as NSHNY and CDR2 as SYGAGN. This CDR3 has 12 amino acids. Trimming cost V 0 bases and J 4 bases, with 4 bases left between them. CDR3: CASSDDITEVFF. CDR3 bases read: TGTGCCAGCAGTGATGACATCACAGAAGTCTTC.

Turning to this clone: Genes and germline come from the mouse. Sequencing ends 1 residue short of the CDR3 end; the germline J gene provides the rest. This chain joins TRBV23 and TRBJ2-4; the table gives TRBD1 as D, unverified against the DNA. This CDR3 contains 16 residues. Per germline, CDR1 KGHTA and CDR2 FQNQQP. The CDR3 loop reads CSSSHGQGAGGNTLYF. The part of the CDR3 DNA that was read is TGCTCCAGCAGTCACGGACAGGGGGCAGGGGGAAACACCTTGTAC.

As concerns this clone: All gene names here are mouse names. The sequence runs out 1 residue before the end of the CDR3; the remainder is reconstructed from the germline J gene. The chain employs TRBV26 and TRBJ1-1; weak D call: TRBD1 (6 bases). V lost 4 bases and J lost 0, with 9 bases in between. CDR3 length: 14 amino acids. Germline V CDR1 and CDR2: KGHPV, FQNQEV (reference sequence). The CDR3 is CASSRGTTNTEVFF. The part of the CDR3 DNA that was read is TGTGCCAGCAGTCGTGGGACAACAAACACAGAAGTCTTC.

Concerning this clone itself: Gene names and germline match the mouse. From the germline J gene comes the end of the CDR3, since the read stops 1 residue before it. The rearrangement joins TRBV15 to TRBJ2-7; weak D call: TRBD1 (5 bases). CDR3 length: 12 amino acids. With 1 base removed from V and 7 bases from J, the gap between germline ends came to 8 bases. From germline, CDR1 is SGHND and CDR2 FRSKSL. CDR3 bases read: TGTGCCAGCAGTTTAGGAGGGGTCGAACAGTAC. It encodes CASSLGGVEQY. The full CDR3 protein is CASSLGGVEQYF. Full variable domain (remainder filled in from reference TRBV15 and TRBJ2-7): DAGVTQTPRHEVAEKGQTIILKCEPVSGHNDLFWYRQTKIQGLELLSYFRSKSLMEDGGAFKDRFKAEMLNSSFSTLKIQPTEPKDSAVYLCASSLGGVEQYFGPGTRLTVL.

By frequency in the sample, this clone is medium-sized. The genes are named according to mouse. The missing CDR3 end, 1 residue past where the read stops, is filled in from the germline J gene. The chain has TRBV26 and TRBJ2-7, with 8 bases fitting TRBD1. The CDR3 totals 14 residues. V lost 3 bases, J lost 3 bases, and 4 bases stayed unmatched. The germline V gene encodes CDR1 KGHPV and CDR2 FQNQEV (reference sequence). CDR3 region: CASSLPGQVYEQYF. CDR3 bases read: TGTGCCAGCAGTCTCCCGGGACAGGTCTATGAACAGTAC.

This clone occurred a few times. Germline and genes here are mouse. The observed sequence ends 1 residue before the CDR3 terminus, with the missing tail filled in from the germline J gene. This chain links TRBV26 with TRBJ2-3; TRBD2 might be the D (6 bases). The germline V and J ends were trimmed by 4 bases and 1 base, with 9 bases remaining between them. The CDR3 runs to 14 residues. Germline V CDR1 and CDR2: KGHPV, FQNQEV (reference sequence). Incomplete CDR3 DNA: TGTGCCAGCAGTCGGTCTGGGGGTGCAGAAACGCTGTAT. Protein sequence: CASSRSGGAETLY. The entire CDR3 protein reads CASSRSGGAETLYF.

This clone counts as medium-sized. Gene and germline names: mouse. The read ends 1 residue shy of where the CDR3 ends; the end is completed using the germline J gene. The chain has TRBV13-3 and TRBJ2-5, with TRBD2 matching 10 bases. Losses at the gene ends were 4 bases for V and 2 bases for J; bases not matched to a gene: 1. CDR3 length: 14 residues. In germline, CDR1 is NNHDY, CDR2 SYVADS. The sequenced CDR3 bases are TGTGCCAGCAGTCGACTGGGGGGCCAAGACACCCAGTAC. This translates into CASSRLGGQDTQY. The entire CDR3 protein is CASSRLGGQDTQYF.

This clone was seen a handful of times. Germline and genes: mouse. The sequence runs out 1 residue before the end of the CDR3; the remainder is reconstructed from the germline J gene. Within the sample, other DNA sequences also encode this same CDR3. V and J are TRBV26 and TRBJ2-7, with D perhaps given as TRBD1 or TRBD2 (5 bases each). The CDR3 is made up of 13 amino acids. CDR1 and CDR2 (germline): KGHPV, FQNQEV (reference sequence). The germline V and J ends were trimmed by 3 bases and 1 base, with 7 bases remaining between them. The CDR3 reads CASSLRGSYEQYF. Incomplete CDR3 DNA: TGTGCCAGCAGTCTTCGGGGGTCCTATGAACAGTAC.

The table lists this clone with a few counts. Gene names are mouse gene names. Read sequence stops 1 residue before the CDR3 end, and the germline J gene provides the missing end. The chain joins TRBV2 to TRBJ1-1, with D unclear. V shed 0 bases and J shed 1 base, with 6 bases lying between them. This CDR3 is 14 amino acids long. Germline V CDR1 and CDR2: LGHNA, YSYQKL. The CDR3 loop is CASSQEGRNTEVFF. The covered CDR3 bases are TGTGCCAGCAGCCAAGAGGGGAGAAACACAGAAGTCTTC.

This clone has more than one count but fewer than ten. All gene names here are mouse names. The observed sequence ends 1 residue before the CDR3 terminus, with the missing tail filled in from the germline J gene. This chain uses TRBV26 with TRBJ1-2, with TRBD1 matching over 8 bases. CDR3 length: 13 residues. Trimming took 3 bases from V and 7 from J; bases not matched to a gene: 4. The germline V gene encodes CDR1 KGHPV and CDR2 FQNQEV (reference sequence). This chain's CDR3 is CASSLSGGNDYTF. CDR3 bases read: TGTGCCAGCAGTCTTTCAGGGGGCAACGACTACACC.

Comment on this clone: Mouse gene names and germline throughout. The read is 1 residue too short to cover the CDR3 end, so that end is filled in from the germline J gene. The J gene is TRBJ1-1, the V gene TRBV26; D may be TRBD1 (6 bases). Germline CDR1 is KGHPV and CDR2 is FQNQEV (reference sequence). V lost 4 bases to trimming and J lost 1 base, with 10 bases between them. CDR3 length: 14 amino acids. The CDR3: CASSREGVNTEVFF. The sequenced part of the CDR3 DNA is TGTGCCAGCAGTCGGGAGGGGGTGAACACAGAAGTCTTC.